The T cell receptor (beta chain) described here comes from a study of T cell clonality in common variable immunodeficiency. General study findings and limits: Common variable immunodeficiency TCR beta sequences reportedly had fewer deletions and N-nucleotide insertions.

This clone was detected many times. The antigen is not known. The CDR3 end is not reached by the read, which stops 3 residues before it; the germline J gene fills it in. Data came from immunoSEQ multiplex PCR; TCRdb stores just in-frame clones and leaves some out. The profile covers fewer than 25,000 clones, none occurring a single time. The germline CDR1 and CDR2 sequences are SNHLY and FYNNEI. J was trimmed by 2 bases and V by 5 bases; bases with no gene match: 14. CDR3 length equals 19 residues. Sequenced input: peripheral blood mononuclear cells. The receptor comes from a human donor with common variable immunodeficiency. This sequence joins TRBV2 and TRBJ2-2, with TRBD2 matching over 10 bases. The CDR3 here is CASSIRRLAGGLNTGELFF. Partial CDR3 DNA: TGTGCCAGCAGTATAAGGAGATTAGCGGGGGGCCTTAACACCGGGGAG.